This TCR beta chain was captured in a study of T cells in Graves' hyperthyroidism and ophthalmopathy. The V and J ends lost 0 bases and 7 bases respectively, with 18 bases between them. CDR3 length equals 17 residues. Germline CDR1 and CDR2: MNHEY and SMNVEV (reference sequence). The CDR3 regions of TCR beta were amplified from RNA transcripts. Primed by the HTBI set, a first-round RT-PCR was run on the TCR CDR3. Each CDR3 protein gets one entry after TCRdb re-called the multiplex PCR reads with MiXCR. This sample has 130,000 to 150,000 distinct CDR3 sequences; approximately 20% occur once, and the top ten carry 60% to 80%. This clonotype occurred many times. Diagnosis relied on clinical symptoms, serum thyroxine and TRAb, thyroid ultrasound and orbital computed tomography.

The clonotype originates from a woman in her 50s with Graves' hyperthyroidism that later progressed to Graves' ophthalmopathy. The V and J genes are TRBV27 and TRBJ2-2; D possibly corresponds to TRBD1 (8 bases). The specimen sequenced was blood. The CDR3 spells CASSLSGQGGGGGELFF. DNA of the CDR3: TGTGCCAGCAGTTTATCAGGACAGGGCGGGGGCGGCGGGGAGCTGTTTTTT.